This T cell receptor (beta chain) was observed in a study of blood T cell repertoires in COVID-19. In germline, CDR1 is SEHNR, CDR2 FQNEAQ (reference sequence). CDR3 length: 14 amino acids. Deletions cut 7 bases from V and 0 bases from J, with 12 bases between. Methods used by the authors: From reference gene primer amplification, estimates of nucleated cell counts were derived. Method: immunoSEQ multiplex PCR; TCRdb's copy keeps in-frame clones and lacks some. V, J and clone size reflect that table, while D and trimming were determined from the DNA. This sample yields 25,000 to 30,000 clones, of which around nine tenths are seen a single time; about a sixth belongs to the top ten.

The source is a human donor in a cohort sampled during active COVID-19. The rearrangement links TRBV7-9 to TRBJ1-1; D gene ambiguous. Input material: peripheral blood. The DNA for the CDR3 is TGTGCCAGCACCGCCCAGGTCATGAACACTGAAGCTTTCTTT. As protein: CASTAQVMNTEAFF.